The T cell receptor (beta chain) under discussion was sequenced for a study of blood T cell repertoires in COVID-19. About the research overall: The cDNA or gDNA used as material had been derived from T cells, B-cell-depleted T cells, or PBMCs.

This clone was detected only once. Study processing details: Amplification of reference gene primers was used by the study to estimate nucleated cell counts. Clones were read by immunoSEQ multiplex PCR, and TCRdb kept only the in-frame ones, dropping some. For V, J and clone size, that table is used; D and trimming come from the DNA. The data contain a few hundred thousand clones, more than 80% of them singletons. V lost 4 bases, J lost 7 bases, and 6 bases stayed unmatched. This CDR3 spans 15 amino acids. Germline CDR1 reads LNHDA; CDR2 reads SQIVND (reference sequence). This receptor was taken from a young woman with active or convalescent COVID-19. What was sequenced was peripheral blood. The chain couples TRBV19 to TRBJ2-1; 11 positions match TRBD1. The CDR3 DNA reads TGTGCCAGTAGTAGGGGGACAGGGGGATGGAATGAGCAGTTCTTC. This gives the protein CASSRGTGGWNEQFF. The full variable domain, rest sourced from reference TRBV19 and TRBJ2-1, is DGGITQSPKYLFRKEGQNVTLSCEQNLNHDAMYWYRQDPGQGLRLIYYSQIVNDFQKGDIAEGYSVSREKKESFPLTVTSAQKNPTAFYLCASSRGTGGWNEQFFGPGTRLTVL.